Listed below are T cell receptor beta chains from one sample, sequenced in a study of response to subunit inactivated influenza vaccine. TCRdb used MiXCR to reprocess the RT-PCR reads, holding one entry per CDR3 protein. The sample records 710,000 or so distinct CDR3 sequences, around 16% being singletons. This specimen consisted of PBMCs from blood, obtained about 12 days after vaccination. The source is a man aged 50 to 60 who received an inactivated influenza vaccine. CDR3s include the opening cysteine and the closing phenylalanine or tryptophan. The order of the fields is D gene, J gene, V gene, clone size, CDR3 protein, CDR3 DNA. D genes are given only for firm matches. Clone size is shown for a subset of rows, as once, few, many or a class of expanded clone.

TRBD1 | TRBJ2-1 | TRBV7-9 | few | CASSLVSGGNNEQFF | TGTGCCAGCAGCTTAGTATCAGGGGGCAACAATGAGCAGTTCTTC
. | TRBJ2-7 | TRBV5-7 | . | CASSLVHVGHTPPEQYF | TGTGCCAGCAGCTTGGTACACGTAGGACATACACCTCCTGAGCAGTACTTC
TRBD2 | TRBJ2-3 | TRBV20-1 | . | CSAAGTSSTDTQYF | TGCAGTGCCGCCGGGACTAGCAGTACAGATACGCAGTATTTT
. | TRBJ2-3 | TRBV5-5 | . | CASSLDAWSTDTQYF | TGTGCCAGCAGCTTGGACGCATGGAGCACAGATACGCAGTATTTT
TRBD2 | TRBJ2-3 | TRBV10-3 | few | CAMAASGGADTQYF | TGTGCCATGGCAGCTAGCGGGGGGGCAGATACGCAGTATTTT
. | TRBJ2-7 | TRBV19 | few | CASSSQEGYEQYF | TGTGCCAGTAGTTCGCAGGAGGGCTACGAGCAGTACTTC
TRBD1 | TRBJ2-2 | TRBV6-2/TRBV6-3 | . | CASSYWGQGNTGELFF | TGTGCCAGCAGTTACTGGGGACAGGGGAACACCGGGGAGCTGTTTTTT
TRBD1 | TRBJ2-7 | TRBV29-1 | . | CSVLQGATNEQYF | TGCAGCGTTTTACAGGGGGCCACGAACGAGCAGTACTTC
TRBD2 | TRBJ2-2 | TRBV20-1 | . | CSASGGTSRLGELFF | TGCAGTGCTAGTGGCGGGACTAGTAGGCTTGGGGAGCTGTTTTTT
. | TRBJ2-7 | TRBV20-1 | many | CSAKTRGREQYF | TGCAGTGCTAAGACCAGGGGACGTGAGCAGTACTTC
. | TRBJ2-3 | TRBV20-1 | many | CSAGTDTQYF | TGCAGTGCTGGCACAGATACGCAGTATTTT
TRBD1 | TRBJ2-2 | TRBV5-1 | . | CASSLAPGQGATGELFF | TGCGCCAGCAGCTTGGCTCCGGGACAGGGTGCCACCGGGGAGCTGTTTTTT
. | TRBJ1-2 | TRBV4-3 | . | CASSQEHFGGTNYGYTF | TGCGCCAGCAGCCAAGAACATTTCGGAGGAACTAACTATGGCTACACCTTC
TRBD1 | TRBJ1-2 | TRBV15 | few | CATSGGQGIYYTF | TGTGCCACCAGCGGGGGACAGGGAATATACTACACCTTC
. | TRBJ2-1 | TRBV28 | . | CASSLAGHFYNEQFF | TGTGCCAGCAGTTTAGCAGGGCACTTCTACAATGAGCAGTTCTTC
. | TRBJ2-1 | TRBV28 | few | CASSRGWGEQFF | TGTGCCAGCAGTCGAGGTTGGGGTGAGCAGTTCTTC
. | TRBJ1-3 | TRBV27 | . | CASSLRRGDPIYF | TGTGCCAGCAGTTTACGGCGGGGGGACCCCATATATTTT
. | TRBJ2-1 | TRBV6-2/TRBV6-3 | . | CASRSPGTPLGEQFF | TGTGCCAGCAGATCACCCGGGACACCCCTGGGGGAGCAGTTCTTC
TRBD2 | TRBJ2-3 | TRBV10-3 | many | CAIPLAGTTDTQYF | TGTGCCATCCCCTTAGCGGGAACCACAGATACGCAGTATTTT
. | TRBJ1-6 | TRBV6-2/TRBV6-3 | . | CASSYRQTPNSPLHF | TGTGCCAGCAGTTATCGGCAGACCCCCAATTCACCCCTCCACTTT
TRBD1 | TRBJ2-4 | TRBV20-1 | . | CSASRGYGAKNIQYF | TGCAGTGCTAGCAGGGGGTATGGGGCCAAAAACATTCAGTACTTC
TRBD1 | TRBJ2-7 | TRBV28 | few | CASSYPSAGGYEQYF | TGTGCCAGCAGTTACCCCTCGGCAGGGGGCTACGAGCAGTACTTC
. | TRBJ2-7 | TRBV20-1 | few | CSARARLYYEQYF | TGCAGTGCTAGAGCCAGACTTTACTACGAGCAGTACTTC